These 8 T cell receptor beta chains were all obtained from the same sample, sequenced in a study of CD8+ T cells in alopecia areata. Treatment in this sample: oral pan-JAK inhibitor, 5-10 mg twice daily. It was cDNA, reverse transcribed from extracted RNA, that served as the sequencing template. Assay used: immunoSEQ multiplex PCR; TCRdb lists only in-frame clones, some missing. The data contain 100,000 to 150,000 clones, around 60% of them singletons. Sequences were derived from CD4+ T cells sorted from blood, sampled at week 4, from a patient treated with tofacitinib. The receptor set was obtained from a human donor with alopecia areata.

This clone was seen more than once but under ten times. The genes are TRBV30 and TRBJ1-1, with 7 bases fitting TRBD1. Per the germline V gene, CDR1 is GTSNPN and CDR2 is SVGIG (reference sequence). J lost 6 bases, V lost 5 bases, and 6 bases had no gene match. The CDR3 covers 12 residues. CDR3 in amino acids: CAWERGQAEAFF. CDR3 DNA sequence: TGTGCCTGGGAAAGGGGGCAGGCTGAAGCTTTCTTT.

V and J are TRBV18 and TRBJ2-1; 8 bases agree with TRBD2. V trimming: 0 bases; J trimming: 5 bases; junction bases outside the gene matches: 6. Germline loops: CDR1 KGHSH, CDR2 LQKENI. The CDR3 sequence is 16 residues long. Here the CDR3 DNA reads TGTGCCAGCTCACCACCGGGACTAGGACGGGACAATGAGCAGTTCTTC. As protein: CASSPPGLGRDNEQFF.

The CDR3 sequence: CASSLEAGRNQPQHF. CDR3 nucleotides: TGTGCCAGCAGCTTAGAGGCAGGCCGCAATCAGCCCCAGCATTTT. The chain couples TRBV7-9 to TRBJ1-5, with D unresolved. The CDR3 has 15 residues. V was shortened by 1 base and J by 2 bases, with 9 bases between the two germline ends. Germline CDR1 and CDR2: SEHNR and FQNEAQ (reference sequence).

CDR3: CASSQGHSAEAFF. CDR3 nucleotide sequence: TGCGCCAGCAGCCAGGGACACAGCGCTGAAGCTTTCTTT. The chain combines TRBV5-1 with TRBJ1-1, with D possibly matching TRBD1 (6 bases). V was pared by 4 bases and J by 6 bases, with 13 bases between. The CDR3 consists of 13 residues. Germline values: CDR1 SGHRS, CDR2 YFSETQ.

The rearrangement uses TRBV9 and TRBJ2-5; D perhaps matches TRBD1 (6 bases). Trimming removed 3 bases from V and 5 bases from J, with 17 bases in between. The CDR3 consists of 15 residues. CDR1 is SGDLS and CDR2 is YYNGEE in the germline V gene. CDR3 region: CASSGVTGTHETQYF. CDR3 nucleotide sequence: TGTGCCAGCAGCGGCGTAACAGGGACCCACGAGACCCAGTACTTC. The variable domain in full, completed from reference TRBV9 and TRBJ2-5, reads DSGVTQTPKHLITATGQRVTLRCSPRSGDLSVYWYQQSLDQGLQFLIQYYNGEERAKGNILERFSAQQFPDLHSELNLSSLELGDSALYFCASSGVTGTHETQYFGPGTRLLVL.

The chain combines TRBV23-1 with TRBJ2-1, with TRBD2 identical over 12 bases. TRBV23-1 is labeled an ORF, and its function is uncertain. The V segment lost 7 bases and the J segment 7 bases; nucleotides outside the gene matches: 11. There are 16 residues in the CDR3. CDR3 region: CASTTPEGTSGNEQFF. In nucleotides, the CDR3 is TGCGCCAGCACAACCCCGGAGGGGACTAGCGGGAATGAGCAGTTCTTC.

This clone was counted once. The V and J genes are TRBV27 and TRBJ2-5; D is perhaps TRBD1 (6 bases). The V gene lost 5 bases and the J gene lost 2 bases, with 12 bases spanning the gap. The CDR3 has 14 amino acids. Germline values: CDR1 MNHEY, CDR2 SMNVEV (reference sequence). The CDR3 nucleotides are TGTGCCAGCAGTCCCTGGACAGCGCAAGAGACCCAGTACTTC. Protein sequence: CASSPWTAQETQYF.

This rearrangement joins TRBV19 to TRBJ1-6; D call uncertain. The V gene's germline CDR1 is LNHDA and CDR2 SQIVND (reference sequence). This CDR3 is 13 amino acids long. Between the trimmed V and J ends, which lost 6 bases and 7 bases, there was a span of 10 bases. The CDR3 reads CASSEEANSPLHF. CDR3 bases: TGTGCCAGTAGCGAGGAGGCGAATTCACCCCTCCACTTT.